These T cell receptor beta chains were read from a single sample in a study of control samples from healthy donors and cancer patients. Only in-frame clones appear in the TCRdb table, and some are missing; sequencing was by immunoSEQ multiplex PCR. The data show 35,000 to 45,000 clones, with approximately 90% seen just once and around a fifth held by the top ten. The sequencing input was PBMCs. These receptors originate from a woman between 40 and 55 years old with head and neck cancer. The CDR3 runs from the conserved cysteine through the conserved F or W. A D gene is named only where the DNA matches it firmly. Clone size is shown for a subset of rows, as once, few, many or a class of expanded clone.

D	size	V	J	CDR3	DNA
TRBD1	NA	TRBV7-9	TRBJ1-1	CASSPTQQGTEAFF	TGTGCCAGCAGCCCGACCCAACAGGGGACTGAAGCTTTCTTT
TRBD1	NA	TRBV28	TRBJ2-5	CASRTGQGWQETQYF	TGTGCCAGCAGGACGGGACAGGGGTGGCAAGAGACCCAGTACTTC
NA	NA	TRBV27	TRBJ2-1	CASRTFERPSSYNEQFF	TGTGCCAGCAGAACATTTGAGCGGCCAAGCTCCTACAATGAGCAGTTCTTC
NA	NA	TRBV11-3	TRBJ2-7	CASSLGGFRDGAYEQYF	TGTGCCAGCAGCTTAGGTGGTTTTCGGGACGGGGCCTACGAGCAGTACTTC
NA	NA	TRBV7-6	TRBJ2-3	CASSLAHQGEVTDTQYF	TGTGCCAGCAGCTTAGCGCATCAGGGTGAAGTGACAGATACGCAGTATTTT
NA	NA	TRBV27	TRBJ2-1	CASSVTRTAIPFF	TGTGCCAGCAGTGTAACCAGGACTGCTATCCCGTTCTTC
TRBD1	NA	TRBV30	TRBJ1-5	CAWSSRTGYQPQHF	TGTGCCTGGAGTAGTAGGACAGGGTATCAGCCCCAGCATTTT
NA	NA	TRBV5-1	TRBJ2-1	CASSHGYNEQFF	TGCGCCAGCAGCCACGGATACAATGAGCAGTTCTTC
NA	NA	TRBV5-1	TRBJ2-2	CASSPRAGANTGELFF	TGCGCCAGCAGCCCCCGGGCTGGCGCGAACACCGGGGAGCTGTTTTTT
TRBD2	NA	TRBV14	TRBJ2-7	CASSLGTSGGYEQYF	TGTGCCAGCAGCCTGGGGACTAGCGGGGGCTACGAGCAGTACTTC
NA	NA	TRBV18	TRBJ1-5	CASSLDQSNQPQHF	TGTGCCAGCTCACTGGATCAGAGTAATCAGCCCCAGCATTTT
NA	NA	TRBV5-1	TRBJ1-1	CASSLLPGLTEAFF	TGCGCCAGCAGCTTGTTACCGGGGTTGACTGAAGCTTTCTTT
NA	NA	TRBV5-1	TRBJ2-5	CASSQRETQYF	TGCGCCAGCAGCCAAAGAGAGACCCAGTACTTC
NA	NA	TRBV4-1	TRBJ1-3	CASSQASRDYGNTIYF	TGCGCCAGCAGCCAAGCTTCCAGGGATTACGGAAACACCATATATTTT
TRBD1	NA	TRBV29-1	TRBJ1-2	CSARQGDNYGYTF	TGCAGCGCTCGACAGGGAGATAACTATGGCTACACCTTC
NA	NA	TRBV19	TRBJ1-2	CASSMGPGALDGYTF	TGTGCCAGTAGTATGGGCCCGGGGGCGCTTGATGGCTACACCTTC
NA	NA	TRBV5-1	TRBJ2-7	CASTTELAPYEQYF	TGCGCCAGCACCACGGAACTAGCCCCATACGAGCAGTACTTC
NA	NA	TRBV6-4	TRBJ1-6	CASSSSYNSPLHF	TGTGCCAGCAGTAGCTCCTATAATTCACCCCTCCACTTT
TRBD2	once	TRBV15	TRBJ2-1	CATSRGGGFSSYNEQFF	TGTGCCACCAGCAGAGGCGGGGGGTTCAGCTCCTACAATGAGCAGTTCTTC
NA	NA	TRBV5-4	TRBJ2-5	CASSPGQRGTQYF	TGTGCCAGCAGCCCGGGCCAACGAGGGACCCAGTACTTC
TRBD1	NA	TRBV7-2	TRBJ2-7	CASRYTPPRDRGPNEQYF	TGTGCCAGCAGGTACACCCCTCCCCGGGACAGGGGTCCCAACGAGCAGTACTTC
NA	NA	TRBV30	TRBJ2-2	CAWSLTGQLLEGELFF	TGTGCCTGGAGCCTTACTGGACAGCTTTTAGAAGGGGAGCTGTTTTTT
NA	NA	TRBV12-3/TRBV12-4	TRBJ2-3	CASMVQDTQYF	TGTGCCAGCATGGTCCAAGATACGCAGTATTTT
NA	NA	TRBV7-9	TRBJ1-1	CASSSQGMNTEAFF	TGTGCCAGCAGCTCACAGGGCATGAACACTGAAGCTTTCTTT
NA	few	TRBV2	TRBJ2-1	CASKGRIYNEQFF	TGTGCCAGCAAAGGGAGAATCTACAATGAGCAGTTCTTC
NA	NA	TRBV5-1	TRBJ1-6	CASSNDRTNSPLHF	TGCGCCAGCAGCAATGACAGGACAAATTCACCCCTCCACTTT
TRBD2	NA	TRBV5-1	TRBJ2-1	CASSLAQLAGGLDNEQFF	TGCGCCAGCAGCTTGGCCCAACTAGCGGGAGGATTGGACAATGAGCAGTTCTTC
NA	NA	TRBV18	TRBJ1-1	CASSPVPVGTEAFF	TGTGCCAGCTCACCGGTCCCGGTGGGCACTGAAGCTTTCTTT
NA	once	TRBV27	TRBJ1-1	CASSFSAGATEAFF	TGTGCCAGCAGTTTCTCGGCAGGGGCCACTGAAGCTTTCTTT
NA	NA	TRBV7-6	TRBJ1-1	CASSLSGNTEAFF	TGTGCCAGCAGCTTATCGGGGAACACTGAAGCTTTCTTT
NA	NA	TRBV10-3	TRBJ1-1	CAISESFGGRGTEAFF	TGTGCCATCAGTGAGAGTTTCGGTGGAAGGGGCACTGAAGCTTTCTTT
NA	NA	TRBV27	TRBJ2-1	CASSLSPLGVFYNEQFF	TGTGCCAGCAGCCTAAGTCCGTTAGGGGTCTTCTACAATGAGCAGTTCTTC
NA	NA	TRBV3-1/TRBV3-2	TRBJ2-1	CASSQDWGRNEQFF	TGTGCCAGCAGCCAAGACTGGGGGAGAAATGAGCAGTTCTTC
NA	NA	TRBV19	TRBJ1-1	CASNSYSGFESTEAFF	TGTGCCAGTAATTCATATTCCGGGTTCGAAAGCACTGAAGCTTTCTTT
NA	NA	TRBV20-1	TRBJ2-5	CSAPDLETQYF	TGCAGTGCCCCCGACTTAGAGACCCAGTACTTC
NA	NA	TRBV11-3	TRBJ1-1	CASSWGAGSEAFF	TGTGCCAGCAGCTGGGGAGCTGGGTCTGAAGCTTTCTTT
NA	NA	TRBV5-1	TRBJ2-3	CASSLEVTPRADTQYF	TGCGCCAGCAGCTTGGAAGTGACCCCCCGGGCGGATACGCAGTATTTT
NA	NA	TRBV7-2	TRBJ1-1	CASSLGPGPDTEAFF	TGTGCCAGCAGCTTAGGTCCTGGGCCCGACACTGAAGCTTTCTTT
NA	NA	TRBV24-1	TRBJ2-5	CATREGVYRGSQETQYF	TGTGCCACCAGGGAAGGGGTTTATCGGGGGAGTCAAGAGACCCAGTACTTC
NA	NA	TRBV3-1/TRBV3-2	TRBJ1-3	CASSQSGSGNTIYF	TGTGCCAGCAGCCAAAGCGGGTCTGGAAACACCATATATTTT
NA	NA	TRBV2	TRBJ2-1	CASSGTSNYNEQFF	TGTGCCAGCAGCGGGACAAGTAATTACAATGAGCAGTTCTTC
NA	NA	TRBV7-3	TRBJ1-1	CASSLGGVNTEAFF	TGTGCCAGCAGCTTAGGGGGAGTGAACACTGAAGCTTTCTTT
TRBD2	once	TRBV5-6	TRBJ2-1	CASSSSGGPPNNEQFF	TGTGCCAGCAGCTCTAGCGGGGGGCCTCCGAACAATGAGCAGTTCTTC
NA	NA	TRBV18	TRBJ1-2	CASSPQETWAYGYTF	TGTGCCAGCTCACCACAGGAGACTTGGGCCTATGGCTACACCTTC
NA	NA	TRBV7-3	TRBJ2-1	CASSLSWGPPGEQFF	TGTGCCAGCAGCTTATCTTGGGGTCCCCCGGGTGAGCAGTTCTTC
NA	NA	TRBV11-2	TRBJ2-7	CASSLVRSSDPYEQYF	TGTGCCAGCAGCTTGGTCAGGTCTTCAGATCCCTACGAGCAGTACTTC
NA	NA	TRBV18	TRBJ1-5	CASSSRGGVGDQPQHF	TGTGCCAGCTCCTCAAGGGGGGGCGTAGGCGATCAGCCCCAGCATTTT
NA	NA	TRBV7-9	TRBJ2-6	CASSYRQAGANVLTF	TGTGCCAGCAGCTACCGACAGGCTGGGGCCAACGTCCTGACTTTC
NA	NA	TRBV9	TRBJ2-1	CASSVAGAYNEQFF	TGTGCCAGCAGCGTAGCTGGAGCCTACAATGAGCAGTTCTTC
TRBD1	once	TRBV18	TRBJ2-3	CASSPLDRGPDTQYF	TGTGCCAGCTCACCCTTAGACAGGGGTCCAGATACGCAGTATTTT
NA	once	TRBV7-6	TRBJ1-3	CASSPRFLGSRGNTIYF	TGTGCCAGCAGCCCCCGATTCTTAGGGAGCAGGGGAAACACCATATATTTT
NA	NA	TRBV28	TRBJ1-4	CASRTPGRLNEKLFF	TGTGCCAGCAGGACCCCCGGACGGCTTAATGAAAAACTGTTTTTT
TRBD2	NA	TRBV28	TRBJ2-1	CASRRTGTTAGQFF	TGTGCCAGCAGGCGGACCGGGACTACGGCTGGGCAGTTCTTC
NA	NA	TRBV11-2	TRBJ1-1	CASSLGGAATNTEAFF	TGTGCCAGCAGCTTAGGGGGGGCAGCCACGAACACTGAAGCTTTCTTT
TRBD2	NA	TRBV6-4	TRBJ2-3	CASSELAGADTQYF	TGTGCCAGCAGTGAACTAGCGGGAGCAGATACGCAGTATTTT
TRBD1	NA	TRBV5-5	TRBJ2-7	CASSLQKGQAISYEQYF	TGTGCCAGCAGCCTACAGAAAGGACAGGCGATCTCCTACGAGCAGTACTTC
NA	few	TRBV24-1	TRBJ2-2	CATSRGGELFF	TGTGCCACCAGTCGGGGCGGGGAGCTGTTTTTT
TRBD1	NA	TRBV3-1/TRBV3-2	TRBJ2-1	CATGQGSYNEQFF	TGTGCCACCGGACAGGGCTCCTACAATGAGCAGTTCTTC
NA	NA	TRBV18	TRBJ1-1	CASSRQENTEAFF	TGTGCCAGCTCACGGCAGGAGAACACTGAAGCTTTCTTT
NA	NA	TRBV6-1	TRBJ1-1	CASSDRGAEAFF	TGTGCCAGCAGTGACCGGGGGGCCGAAGCTTTCTTT